This T cell receptor beta chain was identified during a study of blood T cell repertoires in COVID-19. This clone showed up just once. Trimming shortened V by 7 bases and J by 3 bases, and 15 bases separated the two germline ends. This CDR3 comprises 14 residues. The germline V gene has CDR1 MNHEY and CDR2 SVGAGI. Sequencing used immunoSEQ multiplex PCR; TCRdb keeps in-frame clones, though not all of them. Among about 430,000 clones, approximately 87% were seen once, and the ten largest hold around 0.97%. J is TRBJ1-2 and V is TRBV6-5; weak D call: TRBD1 (6 bases). Sequenced sample: PBMCs or T cells enriched from blood (not recorded which). This clonotype was obtained from a woman aged 30 to 39 with acute COVID-19. Written as DNA, the CDR3 is TGTGCCAGCACCCAGGGCCACAGGGACTATGGCTACACCTTC. This gives the protein CASTQGHRDYGYTF.